This T cell receptor (beta chain) is drawn from a study of T cells in Graves' hyperthyroidism and ophthalmopathy. Study overall: Initial diagnosis, before any treatment, was when peripheral blood was collected.

The CDR3 consists of 15 residues. Trimming at V came to 1 base and at J to 2 bases, leaving 0 bases not matched to a gene. Germline V CDR1 and CDR2: LNHDA, SQIVND (reference sequence). Overall study results and limits: Median prediction lead before ophthalmopathy onset was 6.5 months with the model. Among thyroid clonotypes expanded above 0.001, most also appeared in blood.

Amplified regions were TCR beta CDR3 sequences from RNA transcripts. Researchers ran a first-round RT-PCR on the TCR CDR3 using the HTBI primer set. MiXCR, applied by TCRdb to the multiplex PCR reads, yields one record per CDR3 protein. The sample lists approximately 420,000 distinct CDR3 sequences, 12% to 15% seen once, with 4% to 6.5% in the top ten. This clonotype showed up just a few times. The target antigen is unknown. Fresh peripheral blood, approximately 9.1 ml, was the source of the PBMCs. Sequencing was performed on blood. The chain recombines TRBV19 with TRBJ2-1, with 9 positions matching TRBD1. This receptor was identified in a woman between 18 and 29 years old with Graves' hyperthyroidism. CDR3 protein: CASSIGDRAYNEQFF. The CDR3, as DNA: TGTGCCAGTAGTATAGGGGACAGGGCCTACAATGAGCAGTTCTTC.